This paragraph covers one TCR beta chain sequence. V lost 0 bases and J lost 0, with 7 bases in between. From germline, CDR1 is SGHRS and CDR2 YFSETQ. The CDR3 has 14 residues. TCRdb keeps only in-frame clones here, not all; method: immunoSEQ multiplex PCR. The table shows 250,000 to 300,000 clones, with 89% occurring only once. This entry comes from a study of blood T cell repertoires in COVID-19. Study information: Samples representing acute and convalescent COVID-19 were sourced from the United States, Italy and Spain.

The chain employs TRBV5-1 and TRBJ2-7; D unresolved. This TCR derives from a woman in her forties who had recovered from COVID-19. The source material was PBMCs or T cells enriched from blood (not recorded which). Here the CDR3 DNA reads TGCGCCAGCAGCTTGGACAGCAGCTCCTACGAGCAGTACTTC. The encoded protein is CASSLDSSSYEQYF.